These T cell receptor beta chains were read from a single sample in a study of T cell changes during pregnancy in multiple sclerosis. Some clones are missing from TCRdb's copy, which holds only in-frame ones; the method was immunoSEQ multiplex PCR. Altogether 40,000 to 50,000 clones are present, approximately 90% being singletons, with the ten largest covering roughly 10%. Specimen: CD8+ T cells from peripheral blood mononuclear cells, collected after pregnancy. The receptors shown here come from a female donor with multiple sclerosis, enrolled in a pregnancy study. Each CDR3 is given with its conserved first and last residue. A D gene is named only where the DNA matches it firmly. Size values are once, few and many counts, or a class for expanded clones, and some rows have none.

TRBJ1-6,.,TRBV27,.,CASSLYPLTGGNSPLHF,TGTGCCAGCAGTTTATACCCGCTGACAGGCGGTAATTCACCCCTCCACTTT
TRBJ2-2,.,TRBV9,TRBD1,CASSPGTGGPGELFF,TGTGCCAGCAGCCCGGGGACAGGCGGGCCCGGGGAGCTGTTTTTT
TRBJ1-2,.,TRBV7-8,.,CASSSPGTSYGYTF,TGTGCCAGCAGCTCCCCTGGGACAAGCTATGGCTACACCTTC
TRBJ2-1,once,TRBV14,.,CASSQAGYRDNEQFF,TGTGCCAGCAGCCAAGCAGGTTATAGAGACAATGAGCAGTTCTTC
TRBJ2-2,.,TRBV13,TRBD2,CASSLGLAGVRELFF,TGTGCCAGCAGCTTAGGACTAGCGGGGGTTCGGGAGCTGTTTTTT
TRBJ2-1,.,TRBV7-8,TRBD2,CASSLFSGGSNEQFF,TGTGCCAGCAGCTTGTTTAGCGGGGGGTCCAATGAGCAGTTCTTC
TRBJ2-7,.,TRBV6-5,.,CASSYEDSVGVEQYF,TGTGCCAGCAGTTACGAGGACAGCGTGGGGGTCGAGCAGTACTTC
TRBJ1-5,.,TRBV19,.,CACGGSGQPQHF,TGTGCCTGTGGAGGGTCGGGGCAGCCCCAGCATTTT
TRBJ2-7,.,TRBV27,.,CASSRTSSYEQYF,TGTGCCAGCAGTCGGACTTCCTCCTACGAGCAGTACTTC
TRBJ1-1,.,TRBV7-9,.,CASSYPDINTEAFF,TGTGCCAGCAGCTACCCGGACATTAACACTGAAGCTTTCTTT
TRBJ2-3,.,TRBV7-8,.,CASSFSLSDTQYF,TGTGCCAGCAGCTTTTCTCTTTCAGATACGCAGTATTTT
TRBJ2-1,.,TRBV11-2,.,CASSYSRNEQFF,TGTGCCAGCAGCTATTCTCGGAATGAGCAGTTCTTC
TRBJ1-3,.,TRBV14,TRBD1,CASSQADRVGNTIYF,TGTGCCAGCAGCCAAGCAGACAGGGTTGGAAACACCATATATTTT
TRBJ1-1,.,TRBV6-1,.,CASSAHSGTPNTEAFF,TGTGCCAGCAGTGCACACTCCGGGACACCCAATACTGAAGCTTTCTTT
TRBJ1-2,.,TRBV2,.,CASSEGTRPYYGYTF,TGTGCCAGCAGCGAAGGGACAAGGCCATACTATGGCTACACCTTC
TRBJ1-1,few,TRBV21-1,.,CASSRKDRDTEAFF,TGTGCCAGCAGCAGGAAGGACAGGGACACTGAAGCTTTCTTT
TRBJ2-2,few,TRBV9,TRBD1,CASSDGTVGTGELFF,TGTGCCAGCAGCGACGGGACAGTCGGCACCGGGGAGCTGTTTTTT
TRBJ2-1,.,TRBV9,TRBD2,CASSGTSGGPPFF,TGTGCCAGCAGCGGGACTAGCGGGGGCCCCCCTTTCTTC
TRBJ2-7,.,TRBV9,TRBD2,CASSPGGAYEQYF,TGTGCCAGCAGCCCGGGGGGAGCTTACGAGCAGTACTTC
TRBJ2-7,once,TRBV5-1,TRBD2,CASSGGTSGGYEQYF,TGCGCCAGCAGCGGAGGGACTAGCGGGGGCTACGAGCAGTACTTC
TRBJ2-3,.,TRBV11-2,TRBD2,CASSLLSSGGNTDTQYF,TGTGCCAGCAGCTTACTGTCTAGCGGGGGAAACACAGATACGCAGTATTTT
TRBJ2-7,.,TRBV7-9,.,CASSWGDSTPYEQYF,TGTGCCAGCAGCTGGGGGGACTCTACCCCCTACGAGCAGTACTTC
TRBJ2-1,.,TRBV29-1,.,CSVAVGEQFF,TGCAGCGTCGCGGTGGGTGAGCAGTTCTTC
TRBJ2-7,.,TRBV29-1,.,CSVTDRTEQYF,TGCAGCGTCACCGACAGGACAGAGCAGTACTTC
TRBJ2-3,once,TRBV10-3,.,CAISPWGERTDTQYF,TGTGCCATCAGTCCCTGGGGGGAGCGCACAGATACGCAGTATTTT
TRBJ1-2,.,TRBV29-1,.,CSVGQRDGGYTF,TGCAGCGTCGGACAGCGAGATGGCGGCTACACCTTC
TRBJ2-5,once,TRBV6-6,.,CASSYEAQETQYF,TGTGCCAGCAGTTACGAAGCACAAGAGACCCAGTACTTC
TRBJ2-1,.,TRBV29-1,TRBD2,CSVDVTSERYNEQFF,TGCAGCGTTGACGTGACTAGCGAGCGATACAATGAGCAGTTCTTC
TRBJ2-7,.,TRBV27,TRBD1,CASSLSGTAPYEQYF,TGTGCCAGCAGTTTATCGGGGACAGCGCCCTACGAGCAGTACTTC
TRBJ2-7,.,TRBV27,TRBD1,CASSSGPGTGSHEQYF,TGTGCCAGCAGCTCGGGCCCAGGGACAGGCTCCCACGAGCAGTACTTC
TRBJ1-6,.,TRBV27,.,CASSLGTLLAPLHF,TGTGCCAGCAGTTTAGGTACACTACTGGCTCCCCTCCACTTT
TRBJ2-7,.,TRBV14,.,CASSQDFLREQYF,TGTGCCAGCAGCCAAGATTTCCTTCGGGAGCAGTACTTC
TRBJ1-5,once,TRBV10-2,TRBD1,CASGAGTGHNQPQHF,TGCGCCAGCGGCGCCGGGACAGGGCATAATCAGCCCCAGCATTTT
TRBJ2-7,.,TRBV6-1,.,CASSAGLSPYEQYF,TGTGCCAGCAGTGCAGGCCTGAGCCCCTACGAGCAGTACTTC
TRBJ2-1,once,TRBV5-1,TRBD2,CASSPAEAGGPYNEQFF,TGCGCCAGCAGCCCGGCTGAAGCGGGGGGGCCTTACAATGAGCAGTTCTTC
TRBJ1-2,.,TRBV29-1,TRBD1,CSVEDTTGGVAGYTF,TGCAGCGTTGAAGATACGACAGGGGGAGTTGCTGGCTACACCTTC
TRBJ2-1,.,TRBV27,.,CASTTPGKNNEQFF,TGTGCCAGCACCACGCCCGGGAAAAACAATGAGCAGTTCTTC
TRBJ2-1,.,TRBV19,TRBD2,CASSIREGVEQFF,TGTGCCAGTAGTATCCGGGAGGGGGTTGAGCAGTTCTTC
TRBJ1-2,.,TRBV5-4,TRBD1,CASSLVQGNGYTF,TGTGCCAGCAGCTTGGTACAGGGGAACGGCTACACCTTC
TRBJ1-4,.,TRBV5-6,.,CASGSGREEKLFF,TGTGCCAGCGGATCAGGGAGGGAGGAAAAACTGTTTTTT
TRBJ2-7,.,TRBV6-1,.,CASSLSGGEQYF,TGTGCCAGCAGTCTTTCCGGGGGCGAGCAGTACTTC
TRBJ2-5,.,TRBV9,TRBD2,CASSVEGGYGEETQYF,TGTGCCAGCAGCGTAGAGGGAGGGTATGGCGAGGAGACCCAGTACTTC
TRBJ2-7,.,TRBV9,TRBD1,CASSVAGTGKVEQYF,TGTGCCAGCAGCGTAGCTGGGACAGGGAAGGTCGAGCAGTACTTC
TRBJ2-7,.,TRBV27,TRBD2,CASSFQDPLAGSDYEQYF,TGTGCCAGCAGTTTCCAGGACCCACTAGCGGGGTCCGACTACGAGCAGTACTTC
TRBJ2-1,.,TRBV13,TRBD1,CASSLGQGTASYNEQFF,TGTGCCAGCAGCTTGGGACAAGGGACAGCCTCCTACAATGAGCAGTTCTTC
TRBJ1-1,.,TRBV5-4,.,CASSLGSTEAFF,TGTGCCAGCAGCTTGGGTAGCACTGAAGCTTTCTTT
TRBJ2-2,.,TRBV7-6,TRBD1,CASSSTGAGELFF,TGTGCCAGCAGCTCGACAGGGGCCGGGGAGCTGTTTTTT
TRBJ2-1,.,TRBV7-8,TRBD2,CASSLRQRGGSYNEQFF,TGTGCCAGCAGCTTACGTCAGCGGGGGGGGAGCTACAATGAGCAGTTCTTC
TRBJ2-2,.,TRBV5-4,TRBD2,CASSLGLAGDLNTGELFF,TGTGCCAGCAGCTTGGGGCTAGCGGGGGATTTAAACACCGGGGAGCTGTTTTTT
TRBJ1-3,.,TRBV5-5,TRBD1,CASAQGGGNTIYF,TGTGCCAGCGCACAGGGGGGTGGAAACACCATATATTTT
TRBJ2-3,.,TRBV6-1,TRBD2,CASTELAGTTDTQYF,TGTGCCAGCACCGAGCTAGCGGGGACCACAGATACGCAGTATTTT
TRBJ1-1,.,TRBV7-9,.,CASTPGGMNTEAFF,TGTGCCAGCACTCCGGGGGGAATGAACACTGAAGCTTTCTTT
TRBJ2-1,.,TRBV9,TRBD1,CASSLSRDRLYNEQFF,TGTGCCAGCAGCCTCAGCCGGGACAGGCTTTACAATGAGCAGTTCTTC